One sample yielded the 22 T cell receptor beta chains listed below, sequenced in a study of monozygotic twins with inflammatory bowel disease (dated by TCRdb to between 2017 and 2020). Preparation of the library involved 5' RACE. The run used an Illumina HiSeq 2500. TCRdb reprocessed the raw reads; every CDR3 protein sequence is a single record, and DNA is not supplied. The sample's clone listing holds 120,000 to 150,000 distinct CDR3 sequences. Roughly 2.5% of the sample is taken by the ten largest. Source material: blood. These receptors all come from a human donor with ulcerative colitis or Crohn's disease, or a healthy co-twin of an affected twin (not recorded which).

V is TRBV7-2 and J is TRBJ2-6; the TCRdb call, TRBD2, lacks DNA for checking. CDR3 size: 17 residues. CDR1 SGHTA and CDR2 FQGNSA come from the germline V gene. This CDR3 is CASSLVTRRAGANVLTF.

The CDR3 sequence: CASSLGDIMRQFF. V is TRBV27 and J is TRBJ2-1. CDR3 length: 13 amino acids. CDR1 and CDR2 (germline): MNHEY, SMNVEV (reference sequence).

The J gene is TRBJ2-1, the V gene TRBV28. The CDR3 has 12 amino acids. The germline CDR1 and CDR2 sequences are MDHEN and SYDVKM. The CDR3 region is CASSMAWNEQFF.

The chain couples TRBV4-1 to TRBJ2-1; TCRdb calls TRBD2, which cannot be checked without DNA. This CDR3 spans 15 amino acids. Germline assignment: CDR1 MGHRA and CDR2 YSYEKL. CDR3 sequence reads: CASSHIPRDERFGFF.

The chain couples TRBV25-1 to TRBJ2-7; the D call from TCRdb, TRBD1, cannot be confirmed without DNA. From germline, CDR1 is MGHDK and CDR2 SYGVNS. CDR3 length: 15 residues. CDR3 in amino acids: CASSGPGVISYEQYF.

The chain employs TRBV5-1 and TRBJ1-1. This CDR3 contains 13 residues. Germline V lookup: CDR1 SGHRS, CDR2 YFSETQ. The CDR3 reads CASSGFVGAEAFF.

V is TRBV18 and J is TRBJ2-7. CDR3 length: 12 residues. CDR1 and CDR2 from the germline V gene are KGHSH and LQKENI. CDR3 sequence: CASSPRSYEQYF.

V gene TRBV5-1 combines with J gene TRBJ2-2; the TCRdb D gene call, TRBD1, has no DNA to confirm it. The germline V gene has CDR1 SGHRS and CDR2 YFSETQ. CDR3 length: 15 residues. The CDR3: CASSSGTTNTGELFF. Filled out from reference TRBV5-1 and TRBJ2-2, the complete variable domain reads KAGVTQTPRYLIKTRGQQVTLSCSPISGHRSVSWYQQTPGQGLQFLFEYFSETQRNKGNFPGRFSGRQFSNSRSEMNVSTLELGDSALYLCASSSGTTNTGELFFGEGSRLTVL.

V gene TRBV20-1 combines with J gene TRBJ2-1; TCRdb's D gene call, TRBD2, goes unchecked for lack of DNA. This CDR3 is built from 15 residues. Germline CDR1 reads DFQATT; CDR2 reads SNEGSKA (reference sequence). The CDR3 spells CSARVGTSGNNEQFF.

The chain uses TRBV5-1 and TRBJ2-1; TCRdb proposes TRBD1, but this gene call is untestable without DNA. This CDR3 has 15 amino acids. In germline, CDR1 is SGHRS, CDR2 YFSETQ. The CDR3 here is CASSRLETGSHEQFF.

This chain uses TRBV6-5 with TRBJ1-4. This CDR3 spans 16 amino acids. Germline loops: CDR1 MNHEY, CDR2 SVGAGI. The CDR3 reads CASSYHHPKRDEKLFF.

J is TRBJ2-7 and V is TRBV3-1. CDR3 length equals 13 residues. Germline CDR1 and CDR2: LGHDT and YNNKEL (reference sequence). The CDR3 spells CASSQKRGYEQYF.

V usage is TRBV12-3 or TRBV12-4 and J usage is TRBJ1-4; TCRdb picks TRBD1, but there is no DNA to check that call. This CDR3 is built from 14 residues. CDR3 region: CASSYGTSNEKLFF.

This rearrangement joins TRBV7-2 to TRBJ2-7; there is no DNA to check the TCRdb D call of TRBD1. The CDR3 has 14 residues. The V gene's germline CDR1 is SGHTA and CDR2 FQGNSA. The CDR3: CASSPTGLVSEQYF.

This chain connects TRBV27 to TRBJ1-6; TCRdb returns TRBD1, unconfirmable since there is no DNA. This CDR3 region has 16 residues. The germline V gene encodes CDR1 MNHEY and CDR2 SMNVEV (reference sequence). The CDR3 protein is CASSLTGRAGNSPLHF.

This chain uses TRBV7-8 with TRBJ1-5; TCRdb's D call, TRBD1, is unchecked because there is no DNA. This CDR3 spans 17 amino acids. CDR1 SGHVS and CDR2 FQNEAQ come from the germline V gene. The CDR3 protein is CASSQAQGVRIAQPQHF.

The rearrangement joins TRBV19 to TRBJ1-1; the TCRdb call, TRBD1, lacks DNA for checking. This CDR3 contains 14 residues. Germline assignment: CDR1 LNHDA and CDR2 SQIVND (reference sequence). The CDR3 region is CASSGGVRSTEAFF.

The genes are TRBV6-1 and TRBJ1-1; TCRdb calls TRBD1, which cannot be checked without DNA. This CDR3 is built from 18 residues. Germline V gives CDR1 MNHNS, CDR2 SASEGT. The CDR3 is CASSRTLRDLGKNTEAFF.

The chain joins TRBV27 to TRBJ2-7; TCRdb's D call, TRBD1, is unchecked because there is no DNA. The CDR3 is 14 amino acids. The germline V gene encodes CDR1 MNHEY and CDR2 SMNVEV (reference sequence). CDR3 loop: CASSNTGSSHEQYF.

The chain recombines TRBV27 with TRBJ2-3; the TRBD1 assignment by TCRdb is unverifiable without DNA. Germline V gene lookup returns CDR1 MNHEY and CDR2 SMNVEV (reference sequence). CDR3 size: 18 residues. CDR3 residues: CASSPAWTGMRGTDTQYF.

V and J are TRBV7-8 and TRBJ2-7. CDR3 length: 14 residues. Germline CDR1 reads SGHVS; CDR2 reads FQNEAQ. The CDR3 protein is CASSLLGIPYEQYF.

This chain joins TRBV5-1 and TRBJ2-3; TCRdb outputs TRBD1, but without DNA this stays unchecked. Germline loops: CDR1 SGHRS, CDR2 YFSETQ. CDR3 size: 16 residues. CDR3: CASSSLTGGSTDTQYF. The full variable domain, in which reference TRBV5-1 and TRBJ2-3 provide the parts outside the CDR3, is KAGVTQTPRYLIKTRGQQVTLSCSPISGHRSVSWYQQTPGQGLQFLFEYFSETQRNKGNFPGRFSGRQFSNSRSEMNVSTLELGDSALYLCASSSLTGGSTDTQYFGPGTRLTVL.